The 31 T cell receptor beta chains below come from one sample, sequenced in a study of shared clonotypes between healthy human individuals. Assay: immunoSEQ multiplex PCR; the TCRdb copy retains only in-frame clones and omits some. The profile shows some 490,000 clones, roughly 80% of them singletons. Sequenced input: PBMCs. These receptors were obtained from a woman in her forties in good health. Some clones in this sample may be carry-over from other donors' samples.

Notes on this clone: A far larger clone is only one base removed, so a read error is likely. The same CDR3 is also encoded by other DNA sequences in this sample. The V call is TRBV4-3, the J call TRBJ2-5; tentative D call: TRBD2 (6 bases). CDR1 LGHNA and CDR2 YSLEER come from the germline V gene. V lost 5 bases to trimming and J lost 10 bases, with 20 bases between them. The CDR3 covers 14 residues. In DNA form, the CDR3 reads TGCGCCAGCAGCACACAACTAGAGGCGGAGGGCCAGTACTTC. It encodes CASSTQLEAEGQYF.

This sequence joins TRBV5-4 and TRBJ2-3, with no clear D. CDR3 length: 15 residues. The V end lost 4 bases, the J end lost 2 bases, and 14 bases lay between the germline ends. Germline V gene lookup returns CDR1 SGHNT and CDR2 YYREEE (reference sequence). In DNA form, the CDR3 reads TGTGCCAGCAGCGGTGGGCAGCCCCTCACAGATACGCAGTATTTT. Translation gives CASSGGQPLTDTQYF. The full variable domain, with the rest looked up from reference TRBV5-4 and TRBJ2-3, is ETGVTQSPTHLIKTRGQQVTLRCSSQSGHNTVSWYQQALGQGPQFIFQYYREEENGRGNFPPRFSGLQFPNYSSELNVNALELDDSALYLCASSGGQPLTDTQYFGPGTRLTVL.

The CDR3 bases are TGTGCCAGCAGCTTTCGCCAGGAGTACGAGCAGTACTTC. This gives the protein CASSFRQEYEQYF. This rearrangement joins TRBV7-9 to TRBJ2-7; D not resolved. This CDR3 is 13 amino acids long. Germline V gene lookup returns CDR1 SEHNR and CDR2 FQNEAQ (reference sequence). Trimming took 3 bases from V and 4 from J, leaving 10 bases between them. The full variable domain, rest sourced from reference TRBV7-9 and TRBJ2-7, is DTGVSQNPRHKITKRGQNVTFRCDPISEHNRLYWYRQTLGQGPEFLTYFQNEAQLEKSRLLSDRFSAERPKGSFSTLEIQRTEQGDSAMYLCASSFRQEYEQYFGPGTRLTVT.

This rearrangement joins TRBV4-2 to TRBJ1-4, with TRBD1 matching over 7 bases. The germline V gene has CDR1 LGHNA and CDR2 YNFKEQ. Unmatched junction bases numbered 6, after V lost 4 bases and J lost 7 bases. This CDR3 contains 14 residues. The CDR3 region has the DNA TGTGCCAGCAGCCCCCGACAGGGAGCTGAAAAACTGTTTTTT. Residues: CASSPRQGAEKLFF.

V is TRBV9 and J is TRBJ2-2; 10 bases align to TRBD2. Germline loops: CDR1 SGDLS, CDR2 YYNGEE. J was trimmed by 4 bases and V by 4 bases; bases with no gene match: 7. The CDR3 totals 16 residues. The CDR3 sequence: CASSIEREGPTGELFF. CDR3 coding DNA: TGTGCCAGCAGCATAGAGCGGGAGGGCCCCACCGGGGAGCTGTTTTTT.

V is TRBV4-2 and J is TRBJ1-1; no reliable D call. Germline lookup yields CDR1 LGHNA and CDR2 YNFKEQ. Deletions cut 0 bases from V and 2 bases from J, with 4 bases between. This CDR3 contains 13 residues. CDR3 residues: CASSQDRNTEAFF. The DNA for the CDR3 is TGTGCCAGCAGCCAAGACCGAAACACTGAAGCTTTCTTT.

This clone was observed once. Additional DNA sequences in this sample encode the identical CDR3. This sequence joins TRBV7-2 and TRBJ1-5; the D is unclear. CDR1 and CDR2 from the germline V gene are SGHTA and FQGNSA. With 5 bases removed from V and 6 bases from J, the gap between germline ends came to 8 bases. CDR3 length equals 12 residues. CDR3 in amino acids: CASSLVGQPQHF. Written as DNA, the CDR3 is TGTGCCAGCAGCCTGGTGGGTCAGCCCCAGCATTTT.

This clone was recorded many times. The rearrangement links TRBV19 to TRBJ2-1; perhaps TRBD2 as D (5 bases). The CDR3 loop spans 12 amino acids. Germline V CDR1 and CDR2: LNHDA, SQIVND (reference sequence). V lost 6 bases to trimming and J lost 2 bases, with 5 bases between them. The CDR3 protein is CASSGTYNEQFF. CDR3 nucleotides: TGTGCCAGTAGCGGGACCTACAATGAGCAGTTCTTC.

This rearrangement joins TRBV5-1 to TRBJ2-7; maybe TRBD1 (6 bases). Deletions cut 4 bases from V and 0 bases from J, with 14 bases between. Germline assignment: CDR1 SGHRS and CDR2 YFSETQ. CDR3 length: 15 residues. The CDR3 DNA sequence: TGCGCCAGCAGCACCGATGGGACACCCTCCTACGAGCAGTACTTC. It specifies CASSTDGTPSYEQYF.

This clone has a count of ten or more. Other DNA sequences from this sample encode an identical CDR3 as well. The genes are TRBV7-2 and TRBJ1-3, with a tentative D call TRBD1 (5 bases). The CDR3 extends over 17 amino acids. Germline CDR1 SGHTA, CDR2 FQGNSA. Between the trimmed V and J ends, which lost 2 bases and 0 bases, there was a span of 14 bases. The CDR3 DNA is TGTGCCAGCAGCTTACGGGGCGGGGCAGACTCTGGAAACACCATATATTTT. This sequence encodes CASSLRGGADSGNTIYF.

This clone was observed once. This probably arose from a read error, given a far larger clone one base away. V usage is TRBV7-7 and J usage is TRBJ1-1, with 7 bases fitting TRBD1. V gave up 5 bases and J gave up 6 bases; unmatched junction bases: 12. The V gene's germline CDR1 is SSHAT and CDR2 FNYEAQ (reference sequence). This CDR3 comprises 15 residues. CDR3 loop: CASSRIGQVASEAFF. Here the CDR3 DNA reads TGTGCCAGCAGCCGAATCGGACAGGTGGCCTCTGAAGCTTTCTTT.

With respect to this clone: It is likely a read error: a sequence one base away is far more abundant. This sequence joins TRBV6-4 and TRBJ2-2; tentative D call: TRBD2 (6 bases). The CDR3 loop spans 15 amino acids. Germline lookup yields CDR1 MRHNA and CDR2 SNTAGT. This chain's CDR3 is CASSAGLGNTWELFF. The CDR3 DNA is TGTGCCAGCAGTGCGGGACTGGGGAACACCTGGGAGCTGTTTTTT.

This chain links TRBV7-9 with TRBJ2-5, with TRBD2 as a possible D gene (6 bases). Between the trimmed V and J ends, which lost 1 base and 4 bases, there was a span of 13 bases. From germline, CDR1 is SEHNR and CDR2 FQNEAQ (reference sequence). The CDR3 is 15 residues long. CDR3 residues: CASSLGDFGLETQYF. CDR3 bases: TGTGCCAGCAGCTTAGGGGACTTTGGCTTAGAGACCCAGTACTTC.

This CDR3 is CASSSEIGTSGITDTQYF. The DNA of the CDR3 is TGTGCCAGCAGCTCGGAGATAGGGACTAGCGGGATCACAGATACGCAGTATTTT. This rearrangement joins TRBV5-4 to TRBJ2-3; 13 bases agree with TRBD2. V trimming: 3 bases; J trimming: 2 bases; junction bases outside the gene matches: 9. Germline CDR1 is SGHNT and CDR2 is YYREEE (reference sequence). The CDR3 is made up of 18 amino acids.

This clone was recorded at least ten times. Other DNA variants within this sample encode the same CDR3. This chain joins TRBV7-9 and TRBJ2-7, with 11 bases matching TRBD2. The ends lost 1 base at V and 2 bases at J; junction bases unmatched: 13. Germline assignment: CDR1 SEHNR and CDR2 FQNEAQ (reference sequence). This CDR3 has 19 amino acids. In DNA form, the CDR3 reads TGTGCCAGCAGCTTAGGGACTAGCGGGTACAAGACTTACCCCTACGAGCAGTACTTC. Its protein product is CASSLGTSGYKTYPYEQYF.

The chain carries TRBV5-1 and TRBJ2-1; unclear D gene. CDR1 SGHRS and CDR2 YFSETQ come from the germline V gene. V was pared by 0 bases and J by 2 bases, with 9 bases between. The CDR3 has 15 amino acids. CDR3: CASSLAHPAYNEQFF. In DNA form, the CDR3 reads TGCGCCAGCAGCTTGGCGCACCCTGCCTACAATGAGCAGTTCTTC.

Concerning this clone: This probably arose from a read error, given a far larger clone one base away. This chain links TRBV5-1 with TRBJ1-2; D not certain. The CDR3 sequence is 13 residues long. The germline gives CDR1 SGHRS, CDR2 YFSETQ. V was cut by 2 bases and J by 4 bases, with 9 bases left in between. The DNA of the CDR3 is TGCGCCAGCAGCTTTGCGGACGGCTATGGCTACACCTTC. The encoded protein is CASSFADGYGYTF. Filled out from reference TRBV5-1 and TRBJ1-2, the complete variable domain reads KAGVTQTPRYLIKTRGQQVTLSCSPISGHRSVSWYQQTPGQGLQFLFEYFSETQRNKGNFPGRFSGRQFSNSRSEMNVSTLELGDSALYLCASSFADGYGYTFGSGTRLTVV.

V usage is TRBV5-1 and J usage is TRBJ2-2, with a tentative D call TRBD1 (6 bases). V was pared by 2 bases and J by 1 base, with 6 bases between. CDR1 and CDR2 (germline): SGHRS, YFSETQ. The CDR3 loop spans 14 amino acids. The CDR3 DNA sequence: TGCGCCAGCAGCTTACAGGGGAACACCGGGGAGCTGTTTTTT. Amino acid sequence: CASSLQGNTGELFF. Variable domain in full (rest from reference TRBV5-1 and TRBJ2-2): KAGVTQTPRYLIKTRGQQVTLSCSPISGHRSVSWYQQTPGQGLQFLFEYFSETQRNKGNFPGRFSGRQFSNSRSEMNVSTLELGDSALYLCASSLQGNTGELFFGEGSRLTVL.

The V call is TRBV11-2, the J call TRBJ1-4; maybe TRBD1 (6 bases). Trimming removed 0 bases at V and 6 bases at J, with 11 bases between. CDR3 length: 15 residues. Per the germline V gene, CDR1 is SGHAT and CDR2 is FQNNGV. CDR3 amino acids: CASSLDGTPDEKLFF. The CDR3 DNA follows: TGTGCCAGCAGCTTAGATGGGACACCCGATGAAAAACTGTTTTTT.

A remark on this clone: This probably arose from a read error, given a far larger clone one base away. V usage is TRBV15 and J usage is TRBJ1-4; D ambiguous. The CDR3 is 15 amino acids. The V gene lost 5 bases and the J gene lost 8 bases, with 18 bases spanning the gap. CDR1 is LNHNV and CDR2 is YYDKDF in the germline V gene (reference sequence). The CDR3 nucleotides are TGTGCCACCAGCGACAATTTAGGGCAGAGGGAAAAACTGTTTTTT. The encoded protein is CATSDNLGQREKLFF.

This chain joins TRBV5-4 and TRBJ2-3; 8 nucleotides agree with TRBD2. This CDR3 contains 15 residues. Germline V gene data show CDR1 as SGHNT and CDR2 as YYREEE (reference sequence). The trim removed 3 bases at V and 3 bases at J, leaving 6 bases unmatched. DNA of the CDR3: TGTGCCAGCAGCTCCGGGACTAGTGGTACAGATACGCAGTATTTT. Translation gives CASSSGTSGTDTQYF.

With regard to this clone: This may come from a read error, since a much larger clone is one base off. The J gene is TRBJ2-5, the V gene TRBV5-8; D may correspond to TRBD1 or TRBD2 (6 bases each). The closer fit of TRBJ2-7 to the DNA end suggests the J call may be wrong. This CDR3 has 18 residues. Germline V gene data show CDR1 as SGHTS and CDR2 as YDEGEE. The CDR3 protein is CASSPTGHTLRDTYEQYF. In DNA form, the CDR3 reads TGTGCCAGCAGCCCAACGGGACACACCTTGCGGGACACCTACGAGCAGTACTTC.

Details on this clone: A far larger clone is off by one base, so a read error is likely. This specimen includes other DNA sequences encoding the same CDR3. The V gene is TRBV19, the J gene TRBJ1-1, with 7 bases fitting TRBD1. CDR3 length: 17 amino acids. Germline CDR1 reads LNHDA; CDR2 reads SQIVND (reference sequence). For the CDR3, the DNA is TGTGCCAGTACCCCTGTCCCCCACAGGGGCATGAACACTGAAGCTCTCTTT. Amino acids: CASTPVPHRGMNTEALF. Full variable domain (rest looked up from reference TRBV19 and TRBJ1-1): DGGITQSPKYLFRKEGQNVTLSCEQNLNHDAMYWYRQDPGQGLRLIYYSQIVNDFQKGDIAEGYSVSREKKESFPLTVTSAQKNPTAFYLCASTPVPHRGMNTEALFGQGTRLTVV.

Comments on this clone: The CDR3 ends on some other residue instead of the conserved phenylalanine or tryptophan, so this is likely a read error. As DNA, the CDR3 is TGCGCCAGCAGCCGAGGACAGAGCACTGAGGCTTTCCTT. As protein: CASSRGQSTEAFL. This sequence joins TRBV4-1 and TRBJ1-1; possibly TRBD1 for D (6 bases). Germline V gene sequence: CDR1 MGHRA, CDR2 YSYEKL. The CDR3 has 13 amino acids.

The chain couples TRBV29-1 to TRBJ2-1; 9 positions match TRBD2. From germline, CDR1 is SQVTM and CDR2 ANQGSEA. The CDR3 has 13 amino acids. V gave up 4 bases and J gave up 8 bases; unmatched junction bases: 6. The CDR3 spells CSVVASGNDEQFF. The CDR3 bases are TGCAGCGTTGTGGCTAGCGGGAACGATGAGCAGTTCTTC.

This clone appeared a single time. This probably arose from a read error, given a far larger clone one base away. The V gene is TRBV10-3, the J gene TRBJ2-5, with 7 bases lining up with TRBD1. The CDR3 extends over 14 amino acids. Germline assignment: CDR1 ENHRY and CDR2 SYGVKD. The DNA of the CDR3 is TGTGCCATCGGGGGACAGACAGGACAAGAGGCCCAGTACTTC. The encoded protein is CAIGGQTGQEAQYF.

The chain employs TRBV5-6 and TRBJ2-7; D gene uncertain. Trimming cost V 3 bases and J 3 bases, with 7 bases left between them. Germline V CDR1 and CDR2: SGHDT, YYEEEE. The CDR3 sequence is 12 residues long. The CDR3 region has the DNA TGTGCCAGCAGCTATGGCGGCTACGAGCAGTACTTC. Its protein is CASSYGGYEQYF.

Turning to this clone: Since a much larger clone is just one base distant, this may be a read error. The rearrangement links TRBV6-4 to TRBJ2-5; 8 positions agree with TRBD2. Germline loops: CDR1 MRHNA, CDR2 SNTAGT. The CDR3 is 15 residues long. The ends lost 5 bases at V and 5 bases at J; junction bases unmatched: 10. The CDR3 sequence: CASSRPAGEMETQYF. The CDR3 bases are TGTGCCAGCAGTCGACCAGCGGGAGAGATGGAGACCCAGTACTTC.

The chain couples TRBV7-9 to TRBJ1-2; D possibly corresponds to TRBD1 (5 bases). In germline, CDR1 is SEHNR, CDR2 FQNEAQ (reference sequence). The germline V and J ends were trimmed by 5 bases and 4 bases, with 17 bases remaining between them. The CDR3 is made up of 15 amino acids. Here the CDR3 DNA reads TGTGCCAGCAGCCCATCCGGGGCCGAGTCCTATGGCTACACCTTC. It encodes CASSPSGAESYGYTF. The variable domain in full, with the rest retrieved from reference TRBV7-9 and TRBJ1-2, is DTGVSQNPRHKITKRGQNVTFRCDPISEHNRLYWYRQTLGQGPEFLTYFQNEAQLEKSRLLSDRFSAERPKGSFSTLEIQRTEQGDSAMYLCASSPSGAESYGYTFGSGTRLTVV.

The chain recombines TRBV7-8 with TRBJ1-3; no clear D gene. Germline loops: CDR1 SGHVS, CDR2 FQNEAQ. V was cut by 0 bases and J by 1 base, with 7 bases left in between. The CDR3 totals 15 residues. This CDR3 reads CASSLASASGNTIYF. The CDR3 nucleotides are TGTGCCAGCAGCTTAGCGTCAGCGTCTGGAAACACCATATATTTT.

For the CDR3, the DNA is TGCGCCAGCAGCTTGGAAGGCAGCGGGACGAACACCGGGGAGCTGTTTTTT. Protein sequence: CASSLEGSGTNTGELFF. The V gene is TRBV5-1, the J gene TRBJ2-2; TRBD2 agrees at 7 bases. J lost 0 bases, V lost 0 bases, and 5 bases had no gene match. Germline loops: CDR1 SGHRS, CDR2 YFSETQ. The CDR3 loop spans 17 amino acids.